This T cell receptor (beta chain) emerged from a study of patients and donors after allogeneic stem cell transplantation. The length of the CDR3 is 14 residues. Germline CDR1 LGHNA, CDR2 YSLEER. V lost 0 bases and J 7 bases, leaving 10 bases between the germline ends. TCRdb re-analysed the RT-PCR reads in MiXCR, keeping a single row per CDR3 protein. The data contain approximately 140,000 distinct CDR3 sequences, over 35% of them singletons. J is TRBJ2-1 and V is TRBV4-3, with TRBD1 as a possible D gene (6 bases). The specimen sequenced was blood, either unsorted or a sorted T cell fraction (not recorded which). The source is a human donor who was either an allogeneic HSCT recipient or a stem cell or donor lymphocyte infusion donor (not recorded which). It is not recorded whose cells these are; they may come from a transplant donor. CDR3 bases: TGCGCCAGCAGCCAAGAGGGACAAAGAAATGAGCAGTTCTTC. It codes for CASSQEGQRNEQFF.